One T cell receptor beta chain is described in this entry. This receptor's antigen is unknown. No qualities accompany the bases; no much larger clone lies one base away. Looking up the germline V gene yields CDR1 SGHVS and CDR2 FQNEAQ. Trimming accounts for 2 bases at V and 4 bases at J, while the number of junction bases matched to no gene is 8. Taken from cysteine to phenylalanine, the CDR3 has 16 residues. The read is trimmed to its CDR3 DNA, 48 bases read in frame from base 1. This record comes from a study of blood T cell repertoires in COVID-19 (dated by TCRdb to the early 2020s). About the investigation overall: The collaborator samples originated in the United States, Italy and Spain and spanned the acute and convalescent phases of COVID-19. The material from the prospective study consisted of cDNA or gDNA derived from T cells, B-cell-depleted T cells, or PBMCs. The dataset comprised deeply sampled blood TCRbeta repertoires from subjects exposed to, actively infected with, or recovered from COVID-19. The repertoires were released in a freely available public database intended as a resource for research on the immune response to SARS-CoV-2. Samples were obtained from the ongoing ImmuneRACE study (first 160 participants) and from about 1,300 subjects provided by 6 global collaborators. Nearly every sample came with metadata listing a de-identified subject ID, COVID-19 status, age in years and sex. HLA class I and class II types, where available, came from metadata supplied by the sample provider rather than from assay-based typing. Findings and caveats that apply to the study as a whole: How much clinical and demographic metadata was included differed by source and by participant, and the metadata was provided uncurated.

TCRbeta CDR3 regions were amplified from genomic DNA by means of the immunoSEQ Assay, a bias-controlled multiplex PCR. The study's own analysis went as follows. Within the assay, amplification of reference gene primers was used to estimate how many nucleated cells each sample contained. Sequence reads were collapsed and filtered to measure the absolute abundance of every unique TCRbeta CDR3 rearrangement. Productive Simpson clonality was computed per sample as the square root of Simpson's diversity index over productive rearrangements. TCRdb carries this immuneACCESS record with in-frame sequences only. Its versions omit some clonotypes, under half of them owing to an unresolved V gene in the studies checked, with the rest unexplained. Clonal size and the V and J genes are those of that table, whereas D and trimming came from the DNA. This sample holds approximately 220,000 clones; approximately 83% were observed only once. Of the sample, approximately 1.2% is held by the ten largest clones.

Participants in the prospective study were aged about 18 to 90 years, lived in 24 United States geographic areas, and enrolled through a virtual design. In the prospective study, participants were assigned to cohorts based on the clinical history participants reported in a screening survey and a study questionnaire. Each participant in the prospective study had whole blood, serum and a nasopharyngeal or oropharyngeal swab collected by mobile phlebotomists. Prospective study participants could optionally give additional blood draws and questionnaires over a 2-month period. Before DNA extraction, blood samples from the prospective study were shipped at room temperature or frozen.

This TCR derives from a woman aged 40 to 50 with acute COVID-19. The V and J segments used are TRBV7-8 and TRBJ2-3, with 8 bases aligning to TRBD2. Input material: PBMCs or T cells enriched from blood (not recorded which). The DNA is as follows: TGTGCCAGCAGCTTAAAGCGGGAGTATTGGTCAGATACGCAGTATTTT. Protein translation: CASSLKREYWSDTQYF.